This T cell receptor beta chain was sequenced during a study of patients and donors after allogeneic stem cell transplantation. The CDR3 spans 11 residues. V dropped 8 bases and J dropped 9; count of bases not matched to a gene: 4. Germline values: CDR1 MGHDK, CDR2 SYGVNS. Each CDR3 protein is one row after TCRdb ran MiXCR on the RT-PCR reads. Of 400,000 to 450,000 distinct CDR3 sequences detected, under 20% appear once; the ten largest clones hold 6.5% to 7.5%. The chain couples TRBV25-1 to TRBJ1-3; 7 bases are a match to TRBD1. The specimen sequenced was blood, either unsorted or a sorted T cell fraction (not recorded which). This receptor was taken from a human donor who was either an allogeneic HSCT recipient or a stem cell or donor lymphocyte infusion donor (not recorded which). It is not recorded whose cells these are; they may come from a transplant donor. This CDR3 is CASGGDSTIYF. The DNA of the CDR3 is TGTGCCAGCGGGGGGGACAGCACCATATATTTT. Full variable domain (missing parts from reference TRBV25-1 and TRBJ1-3): EADIYQTPRYLVIGTGKKITLECSQTMGHDKMYWYQQDPGMELHLIHYSYGVNSTEKGDLSSESTVSRIRTEHFPLTLESARPSHTSQYLCASGGDSTIYFGEGSWLTVV.